This TCR beta chain was profiled in a study of beta chain features in type 1 diabetes. On the study more broadly: Healthy donors, compared against patients, showed similar age, gender and cell yields. Overall study results and limits: Because the template was cDNA, high-expressing cells might be over-represented. Among patients, naive, central memory and Treg TCRB repertoires appeared more similar than among healthy donors.

Comments on this clone: As yet, its antigen is unknown.

Isolated RNA was reverse transcribed in full, so expressed TCRB transcripts were sequenced. The assay was immunoSEQ multiplex PCR, and TCRdb's table has in-frame clones only and misses some. The data show 220,000 or so clones, with around 68% seen just once and around 0.05% held by the top ten. This receptor was identified in a man aged 25-45 years in good health. Source material: naive CD4+ T cells from blood.

CDR3 region: CASSSGDGELFF. Here the CDR3 DNA reads TGCGCCAGCAGCTCTGGGGACGGGGAGCTGTTTTTT. This chain connects TRBV5-1 to TRBJ2-2, with no clear D. V gave up 3 bases and J gave up 7 bases, with 7 bases separating them. The CDR3 contains 12 residues. Germline lookup yields CDR1 SGHRS and CDR2 YFSETQ.